This paragraph covers one T cell receptor (beta chain) sequence. Which antigen it targets is not known. There are no base qualities to consult, and no much larger clone falls within one base. What this sample's treatment or condition label stands for: 15 to 20 received Ad26.COV2.S at low or high dose, single or two shots; 5 received placebo; per-sample allocation not given. For vaccine and placebo recipients, the sequenced repertoires came from samples collected on day 63 after the first injection. Between 29 July and 7 August 2020, Cohort 1b enrolled about 27 adults aged 18-55 years at one site in Boston, USA. Ad26.COV2.S was a replication-incompetent adenovirus type 26 vector expressing a prefusion-stabilized SARS-CoV-2 spike protein from the original Wuhan strain. The data derive from a study of Ad26.COV2.S vaccination and SARS-CoV-2 variants (dated by TCRdb to the early 2020s). With respect to the entire study: Vaccine-arm donors were drawn from COV1001, a multicentre, randomized, double-blind, placebo-controlled phase I-IIa trial of Ad26.COV2.S in healthy adults. Blinding of investigators to trial group allocation was maintained during experiments and outcome assessment. Trial participants were randomized into five groups of five: low-dose or high-dose Ad26.COV2.S given once or twice, or placebo on both occasions. Dosing of Ad26.COV2.S was intramuscular, at either 5x10^10 or 1x10^11 viral particles, delivered as one shot or as two shots spaced 56 days apart. Sequencing of the TCRbeta repertoire served to evaluate the specificity and breadth of SARS-CoV-2-reactive T cell receptors following Ad26.COV2.S vaccination. A total of roughly 32 samples were included in the TCR-sequenced set, comprising roughly 19 Ad26.COV2.S vaccine recipients, 5 placebo recipients and 8 SARS-CoV-2 convalescent individuals. Results the study describes overall, beyond this receptor: Spike-specific TCR breadth was higher in Ad26.COV2.S recipients than in placebo recipients (P = 0.0014). The study was not powered for comparison of responses between vaccine doses or regimens. It was noted by the authors that total T cell responses may have been underestimated by the TCR breadth and depth analyses. Non-spike TCR breadth was comparable between vaccine and placebo recipients, consistent with the vaccine containing only spike. After vaccination, spike-specific CD8+ and CD4+ T cell responses were reported to show substantial breadth.

TCRbeta CDR3 regions were sequenced with the immunoSEQ Assay. After extraction, genomic DNA underwent amplification by bias-controlled multiplex PCR, followed by high-throughput sequencing. The authors processed their data as follows. To quantify the absolute abundance of every unique TCRbeta CDR3 region, sequences were collapsed and filtered. T cell fraction was estimated by normalization of TCRbeta template counts to usable DNA, with usable DNA being measured through amplification of reference genes present in all nucleated cells. Repertoire TCRs were annotated as SARS-CoV-2-specific when V gene, CDR3 amino acid sequence and J gene were exactly matched to a known reactive TCR set. The reference SARS-CoV-2 TCR set was obtained from MIRA and was filtered for enrichment in COVID-19-positive ImmuneCODE repertoires, whereby public or cross-reactive TCRs were removed. Using the MIRA antigens, annotated TCRs were further analysed by specific ORF or by position within an ORF. Depth was the summed frequency of annotated unique rearrangements, while breadth was defined as annotated unique rearrangements over total unique productive rearrangements. Group comparisons of TCR breadth used two-sided Wilcoxon rank-sum tests. As stored in TCRdb, this immuneACCESS dataset retains in-frame rearrangements with V and J assigned. A fraction of the clones does not appear; measured against another copy, unresolved V genes explain less than half of the discrepancy, and the remainder lacks a known reason. D and trimming come from the DNA, and the V and J calls and clone size come from that table. This sample has about 350,000 clones in its table, and roughly 90% of those were observed once. In total, the top ten clones hold around 11% of the sample.

After removal of 5 bases from V and 3 bases from J, the junction retains 7 bases not matched to a gene. The CDR3 starts with the cysteine, ends with the phenylalanine, and has 14 residues. Left in the record is the CDR3 DNA by itself, 42 bases read in frame from the first base. The germline V gene (reference sequence) specifies LNHDA as CDR1 and SQIVND as CDR2. The V and J segments used are TRBV19 and TRBJ2-7; 7 bases in the junction line up with TRBD1. Source: peripheral blood, taken in a trial of Ad26.COV2.S vaccine versus placebo. The sequence was obtained from a person between 18 and 60 years old who received the Ad26.COV2.S COVID-19 vaccine or a placebo. Here is the DNA: TGTGCCAGTAGTCCCCGGGACAGCGGCTACGAGCAGTACTTC. Its coded protein is CASSPRDSGYEQYF.